The next 32 T cell receptor beta chains were all read from a single sample in a study of T cell responses to AZD1222 COVID-19 vaccine. Only in-frame clones appear in the TCRdb table, and some are missing; sequencing was by immunoSEQ multiplex PCR. The sample has approximately 140,000 clones; 94% are singletons. Here the sequenced sample was peripheral blood, taken on day 0 of AZD1222 vaccination. Receptor source: an adult in good health.

The chain links TRBV27 to TRBJ1-3; weak D call: TRBD1 (6 bases). Per the germline V gene, CDR1 is MNHEY and CDR2 is SMNVEV (reference sequence). Trimming stripped 6 bases from V and 0 bases from J, with 12 bases between. The CDR3 has 15 residues. DNA for the CDR3: TGTGCCAGCAGAGGCGGGGGCCCCTCTGGAAACACCATATATTTT. Protein product: CASRGGGPSGNTIYF.

In this sample, this clone turned up once. The rearrangement uses TRBV30 and TRBJ1-2, with D perhaps matching TRBD1 (5 bases). Germline CDR1 and CDR2: GTSNPN and SVGIG (reference sequence). Trimming removed 8 bases from V and 6 bases from J, with 19 bases in between. The length of the CDR3 is 13 residues. Written as DNA, the CDR3 is TGTGCCAGTATAAGCCCGGGACTCCATGGCTACACCTTC. Its protein product is CASISPGLHGYTF.

The CDR3 sequence: CAISESGTRNEQFF. In DNA form, the CDR3 reads TGTGCCATCAGTGAGTCCGGGACTAGAAATGAGCAGTTCTTC. The chain combines TRBV10-3 with TRBJ2-1; 8 bases line up with TRBD2. This CDR3 is 14 amino acids long. Per germline, CDR1 ENHRY and CDR2 SYGVKD. The V gene end was trimmed by 0 bases and the J gene end by 7 bases; junction bases not matched to a gene: 2.

V and J are TRBV5-4 and TRBJ2-2; 7 bases match TRBD2. V gave up 0 bases and J gave up 1 base; unmatched junction bases: 0. The CDR3 extends over 15 amino acids. The germline gives CDR1 SGHNT, CDR2 YYREEE (reference sequence). CDR3 DNA sequence: TGTGCCAGCAGCTTGGCTAGCGGGAACACCGGGGAGCTGTTTTTT. This translates into CASSLASGNTGELFF. The full variable domain, with the rest looked up from reference TRBV5-4 and TRBJ2-2, is ETGVTQSPTHLIKTRGQQVTLRCSSQSGHNTVSWYQQALGQGPQFIFQYYREEENGRGNFPPRFSGLQFPNYSSELNVNALELDDSALYLCASSLASGNTGELFFGEGSRLTVL.

The chain carries TRBV7-9 and TRBJ1-3, with TRBD1 identical over 8 bases. The germline CDR1 and CDR2 sequences are SEHNR and FQNEAQ (reference sequence). With V trimmed by 5 bases and J by 8 bases, 8 bases remained unmatched. This CDR3 region has 14 residues. The CDR3 sequence is CASSPGQGWDTIYF. CDR3 nucleotides: TGTGCCAGCAGCCCAGGACAGGGATGGGACACCATATATTTT.

A single count supports this clone. This chain links TRBV2 with TRBJ2-3, with a possible D match to TRBD1 (6 bases). The germline V and J ends were trimmed by 3 bases and 3 bases, with 10 bases remaining between them. CDR3 length equals 14 residues. Looked up from germline, CDR1 is SNHLY and CDR2 is FYNNEI. The CDR3 bases are TGTGCCAGCAGTGACGGCCAGGGGACAGATACGCAGTATTTT. This codes for CASSDGQGTDTQYF.

The chain recombines TRBV2 with TRBJ1-1; D might be TRBD1 (5 bases). Trimming pared 8 bases from V and 3 bases from J, leaving 16 bases between. The CDR3 loop spans 14 amino acids. From germline, CDR1 is SNHLY and CDR2 FYNNEI. CDR3 residues: CASRPRGGYTEAFF. The CDR3 DNA reads TGTGCCAGCCGACCGAGGGGAGGGTACACTGAAGCTTTCTTT.

This chain links TRBV5-8 with TRBJ1-3; TRBD1 aligns across 8 bases. V lost 3 bases to trimming and J lost 4 bases; unmatched junction nucleotides: 9. Germline V gene data show CDR1 as SGHTS and CDR2 as YDEGEE. The CDR3 runs to 16 residues. The DNA for the CDR3 is TGTGCCAGCAGCTCCGACCCGACAGGGGTGGGAAACACCATATATTTT. As protein: CASSSDPTGVGNTIYF.

The chain has TRBV6-7 and TRBJ1-1; 9 bases match TRBD1. TRBV6-7 is placed among ORFs of uncertain function. J lost 0 bases, V lost 6 bases, and 8 bases had no gene match. The CDR3 is made up of 16 amino acids. Here the CDR3 reads CASRRDRAVMNTEAFF. The CDR3 nucleotides read TGTGCCAGCAGACGGGACAGGGCGGTCATGAACACTGAAGCTTTCTTT.

This clone showed up just once. The rearrangement joins TRBV7-3 to TRBJ1-2; possibly TRBD1 for D (5 bases). There are 15 residues in the CDR3. The V and J ends lost 5 bases and 3 bases respectively, with 16 bases between them. Germline V gene sequence: CDR1 SGHTA, CDR2 FQGTGA. The CDR3 here is CASSPYQGGDYGYTF. The CDR3 region has the DNA TGTGCCAGCAGCCCCTACCAGGGAGGGGACTATGGCTACACCTTC. Full variable domain (rest looked up from reference TRBV7-3 and TRBJ1-2): GAGVSQTPSNKVTEKGKYVELRCDPISGHTALYWYRQSLGQGPEFLIYFQGTGAADDSGLPNDRFFAVRPEGSVSTLKIQRTERGDSAVYLCASSPYQGGDYGYTFGSGTRLTVV.

The rearrangement uses TRBV15 and TRBJ1-1, with a weak D call TRBD1 (6 bases). This CDR3 spans 14 amino acids. Trimming removed 2 bases from V and 0 bases from J, with 7 bases in between. CDR1 is LNHNV, CDR2 YYDKDF, per germline (reference sequence). The CDR3, as DNA: TGTGCCACCAGCAGACAGGGGATGAACACTGAAGCTTTCTTT. Translating gives CATSRQGMNTEAFF.

This chain joins TRBV5-1 and TRBJ1-1, with D maybe TRBD1 (5 bases). V was clipped by 0 bases and J by 8 bases, with 11 bases between them. Per the germline V gene, CDR1 is SGHRS and CDR2 is YFSETQ. This CDR3 region has 13 residues. The DNA of the CDR3 is TGCGCCAGCAGCTTGGAGGGGCAGACCGAAGCTTTCTTT. It codes for CASSLEGQTEAFF.

V is TRBV4-1 and J is TRBJ1-1, with D maybe TRBD1 (5 bases). V was shortened by 1 base and J by 3 bases, with 12 bases between the two germline ends. The CDR3 length is 15 residues. CDR1 and CDR2 (germline): MGHRA, YSYEKL. CDR3 protein: CASSQGQGKDTEAFF. The CDR3 DNA is TGCGCCAGCAGCCAAGGTCAGGGAAAGGACACTGAAGCTTTCTTT.

This chain connects TRBV6-1 to TRBJ2-3, with D possibly TRBD1 on 6 matching bases. The CDR3 runs to 13 residues. V lost 2 bases and J 6 bases, leaving 9 bases between the germline ends. Germline lookup yields CDR1 MNHNS and CDR2 SASEGT. For the CDR3, the DNA is TGTGCCAGCAGTGAAAGGACAGCCGATACGCAGTATTTT. Encoded protein: CASSERTADTQYF.

The J gene is TRBJ2-6, the V gene TRBV13; the D is unclear. Trimming left V 4 bases short and J 4 bases short, with 11 bases between. This CDR3 comprises 15 residues. Germline V CDR1 and CDR2: PRHDT, FYEKMQ (reference sequence). CDR3 residues: CASSSPRVGANVLTF. CDR3 nucleotides: TGTGCCAGCAGCTCCCCCCGGGTAGGGGCCAACGTCCTGACTTTC.

This rearrangement joins TRBV27 to TRBJ1-3; 7 nucleotides agree with TRBD1. The CDR3 is 16 residues long. The V gene end was trimmed by 6 bases and the J gene end by 0 bases; junction bases not matched to a gene: 8. Per germline, CDR1 MNHEY and CDR2 SMNVEV (reference sequence). This CDR3 is CASRDGDSFSGNTIYF. In DNA, the CDR3 is TGTGCCAGCAGGGACGGGGACAGCTTCTCTGGAAACACCATATATTTT.

The chain employs TRBV27 and TRBJ1-2; 8 nucleotides agree with TRBD1. Germline V CDR1 and CDR2: MNHEY, SMNVEV (reference sequence). V was pared by 3 bases and J by 4 bases, with 16 bases of the junction left unmatched. The CDR3 is 18 residues long. CDR3 nucleotides: TGTGCCAGCAGTTTCGTTAGCCAGACAGGGGACTTCTCCTATGGCTACACCTTC. Encoded protein: CASSFVSQTGDFSYGYTF.

J is TRBJ1-3 and V is TRBV28, with TRBD1 matching 8 bases. Germline-derived CDR1 and CDR2 are MDHEN and SYDVKM. The ends lost 5 bases at V and 8 bases at J; junction bases unmatched: 2. The CDR3 length is 12 residues. The CDR3 coding sequence is TGTGCCAGCAGTACGACAGGGGACACCATATATTTT. As protein: CASSTTGDTIYF.

The sample holds one count of this clone. The V gene is TRBV28, the J gene TRBJ1-4; 7 positions match TRBD1. V dropped 7 bases and J dropped 8; count of bases not matched to a gene: 13. Per the germline V gene, CDR1 is MDHEN and CDR2 is SYDVKM. The CDR3 is 15 amino acids. CDR3 DNA: TGTGCCAGCATGACGCAGGGGGTTATACCCGAAAAACTGTTTTTT. Protein sequence: CASMTQGVIPEKLFF.

The rearrangement links TRBV7-8 to TRBJ2-5; tentatively, D is TRBD1 or TRBD2 (5 bases each). V was clipped by 4 bases and J by 4 bases, with 10 bases between them. Per germline, CDR1 SGHVS and CDR2 FQNEAQ. The CDR3 runs to 13 residues. The CDR3 reads CASSSGQGETQYF. DNA of the CDR3: TGTGCCAGCAGCTCGGGGCAGGGAGAGACCCAGTACTTC.

The chain carries TRBV6-5 and TRBJ2-7; a weak D match, TRBD1 (7 bases). Germline V gives CDR1 MNHEY, CDR2 SVGAGI. With 6 bases removed from V and 3 bases from J, the gap between germline ends came to 12 bases. This CDR3 has 13 residues. The CDR3: CASRRDSIYEQYV. DNA for the CDR3: TGTGCCAGCAGGCGGGACAGTATCTACGAGCAGTACGTC.

J is TRBJ1-6 and V is TRBV10-3; 7 nucleotides align to TRBD1. Unmatched junction bases numbered 5, after V lost 1 base and J lost 8 bases. The CDR3 covers 15 residues. The germline V gene has CDR1 ENHRY and CDR2 SYGVKD. CDR3 DNA sequence: TGTGCCATCAGTGAGTTGGAGGGGGCTGATTCACCCCTCCACTTT. This sequence encodes CAISELEGADSPLHF.

The CDR3 DNA reads TGTGCCAGCAGGGGACAGGGAGACGGTAACTATGGCTACACCTTC. It encodes CASRGQGDGNYGYTF. The gene calls are TRBV28 and TRBJ1-2, with 9 bases that match TRBD1. Germline CDR1 MDHEN, CDR2 SYDVKM. The CDR3 runs 15 residues. The trim removed 6 bases at V and 1 base at J, leaving 6 bases unmatched.

The rearrangement joins TRBV10-3 to TRBJ1-1; D call uncertain. This CDR3 is 14 amino acids long. CDR1 is ENHRY, CDR2 SYGVKD, per germline. Trimming took off 6 bases at V and 1 base at J, with 12 bases between the two ends. CDR3 sequence reads: CAIRPPAANTEAFF. In DNA form, the CDR3 reads TGTGCCATCAGGCCGCCCGCGGCGAACACTGAAGCTTTCTTT.

The chain employs TRBV5-6 and TRBJ1-6, with D perhaps matching TRBD1 (6 bases). The CDR3 has 14 residues. The V and J ends lost 2 bases and 11 bases respectively, with 14 bases between them. The V gene's germline CDR1 is SGHDT and CDR2 YYEEEE. The CDR3 DNA is TGTGCCAGCAGCTTAAGGGGGGCCAGGACACCCCTCCACTTT. Residues: CASSLRGARTPLHF.

The CDR3: CASSLSTRSGTEAFF. CDR3 bases: TGTGCCAGCAGTTTATCAACCCGCTCCGGCACTGAAGCTTTCTTT. The J gene is TRBJ1-1, the V gene TRBV28, with no clear D. CDR1 and CDR2 (germline): MDHEN, SYDVKM. This CDR3 is built from 15 residues. V gave up 1 base and J gave up 4 bases, with 13 bases separating them.

This clone came up once. This chain links TRBV28 with TRBJ2-5; no definite D call. The germline CDR1 and CDR2 sequences are MDHEN and SYDVKM. The length of the CDR3 is 14 residues. V shed 3 bases and J shed 1 base, with 9 bases lying between them. As DNA, the CDR3 is TGTGCCAGCAGTTTGTTAGGTCCCCAAGAGACCCAGTACTTC. It yields the protein CASSLLGPQETQYF.

The CDR3 here is CASSSAGTPYEQYV. The CDR3, as DNA: TGTGCCAGCAGCTCCGCTGGGACACCTTACGAGCAGTACGTC. The chain is built from TRBV7-9 and TRBJ2-7; tentatively, D is TRBD1 (6 bases). The V end was cut by 4 bases, the J end by 4 bases, with 14 bases between. The CDR3 covers 14 residues. The germline V gene has CDR1 SEHNR and CDR2 FQNEAQ (reference sequence).

J is TRBJ2-2 and V is TRBV4-2, with D possibly being TRBD2 (5 bases). V lost 1 base and J lost 6, with 12 bases in between. The CDR3 sequence is 15 residues long. CDR1 and CDR2 from the germline V gene are LGHNA and YNFKEQ. The CDR3 protein is CASSQALAFPGELFF. The DNA for the CDR3 is TGTGCCAGCAGCCAAGCTCTAGCCTTCCCCGGGGAGCTGTTTTTT.

This chain joins TRBV14 and TRBJ1-1, with a weak D call TRBD1 (5 bases). The CDR3 consists of 16 residues. V was trimmed by 1 base and J by 0 bases, leaving 12 bases between them. Germline V gives CDR1 SGHDN, CDR2 FVKESK. The CDR3 nucleotides are TGTGCCAGCAGCCAAGTGGGCGCCAGGGTGAACACTGAAGCTTTCTTT. This sequence encodes CASSQVGARVNTEAFF.

In DNA, the CDR3 is TGTGCCAGCAGTTACGTTCAGGGGACGCAGCCCCAGCATTTT. This codes for CASSYVQGTQPQHF. The rearrangement links TRBV6-6 to TRBJ1-5, with D possibly matching TRBD1 (6 bases). V lost 2 bases and J lost 7, with 12 bases in between. Germline-derived CDR1 and CDR2 are MNHNY and SVGAGI (reference sequence). The CDR3 totals 14 residues.

The CDR3 sequence is CASRLGHCPPLVNNQPQHF. The CDR3 coding sequence is TGTGCAAGTCGCCTAGGGCATTGTCCCCCGCTTGTTAACAATCAGCCCCAGCATTTT. J is TRBJ1-5 and V is TRBV12-2; TRBD1, the table's D call, lacks a check against the DNA. TRBV12-2 is listed as a pseudogene. This CDR3 is built from 19 residues.